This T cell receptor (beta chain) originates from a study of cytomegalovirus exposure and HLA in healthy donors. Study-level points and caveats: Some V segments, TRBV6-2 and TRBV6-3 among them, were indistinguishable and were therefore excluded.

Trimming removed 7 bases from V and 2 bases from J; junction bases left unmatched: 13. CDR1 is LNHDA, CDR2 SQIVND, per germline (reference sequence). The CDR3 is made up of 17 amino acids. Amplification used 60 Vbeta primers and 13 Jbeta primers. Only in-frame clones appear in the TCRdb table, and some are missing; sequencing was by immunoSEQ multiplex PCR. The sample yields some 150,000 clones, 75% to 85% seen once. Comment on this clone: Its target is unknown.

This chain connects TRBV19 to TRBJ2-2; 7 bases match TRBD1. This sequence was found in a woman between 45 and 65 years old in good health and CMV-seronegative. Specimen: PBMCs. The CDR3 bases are TGTGCCAGTACCCTCAGGCTGGGGGACAGCAACACCGGGGAGCTGTTTTTT. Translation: CASTLRLGDSNTGELFF.